This T cell receptor beta chain was recorded in a study of B cell selection in AIRE deficiency. General study results and limits: Shared Treg sequences had shorter CDR3s, biased toward rearrangements with few non-templated insertions. In TCRBV usage, CDR3 length and diversity, patient Tconv and Treg cells matched healthy donors. Roughly 31% of healthy-donor shared Treg TCRbeta sequences appeared in patient Tconv cells.

Only in-frame clones appear in the TCRdb table, and some are missing; sequencing was by immunoSEQ multiplex PCR. The table has some 25,000 clones, 95% to 96% seen once. V was clipped by 2 bases and J by 5 bases, with 6 bases between them. Germline V gene sequence: CDR1 MDHEN, CDR2 SYDVKM. The CDR3 contains 12 residues. CD4+CD127+ cells were sorted as the conventional CD4 T cells. Controls came from healthy donors unrelated to patients. As regards this clone: The antigen is unknown.

The chain joins TRBV28 to TRBJ2-5; D is unclear. The clonotype was recovered from a human donor in good health. Sequenced sample: CD4+CD127+ conventional T cells sorted from PBMCs. CDR3 coding DNA: TGTGCCAGCAGTTTAATGTTTGAGACCCAGTACTTC. This sequence encodes CASSLMFETQYF.